This TCR beta chain was found in a study of cytomegalovirus exposure and HLA in healthy donors. Study observations and caveats: Cytomegalovirus-associated status was assigned to some 180 TCR beta chains. Common viral pathogens (according to a later analysis) appeared linked to several of the most significant clusters.

Use of 60 Vbeta and 13 Jbeta primers characterized the PCR. Here immunoSEQ multiplex PCR was the method, and the copy in TCRdb shows in-frame clones only, minus some. This specimen shows around 100,000 clones; the ten leading clones hold about 0.59%. The length of the CDR3 is 15 residues. Trimming shortened V by 6 bases and J by 3 bases, and 17 bases separated the two germline ends. CDR1 and CDR2 from the germline V gene are SEHNR and FQNEAQ (reference sequence). On this clone: Its antigen is still unknown.

The sample taken for sequencing was PBMCs. The sequence was obtained from a man between 50 and 59 years old in good health and CMV-seronegative. This sequence joins TRBV7-9 and TRBJ1-2, with D perhaps matching TRBD1 (5 bases). CDR3 sequence (DNA): TGTGCCAGCAGTATTAGCGTGGGGGGAGACTATGGCTACACCTTC. It translates to CASSISVGGDYGYTF.